The 27 T cell receptor beta chains listed next were all sequenced from one sample in a study of blood T cell repertoires in COVID-19. Sequencing used immunoSEQ multiplex PCR; TCRdb keeps in-frame clones, though not all of them. Among roughly 360,000 clones listed, 70% to 90% were seen once. Sequenced material: PBMCs or T cells enriched from blood (not recorded which). The receptors shown here come from a man between 25 and 39 years old who had recovered from COVID-19.

This clone was recorded once. This chain joins TRBV18 and TRBJ1-3; D not resolved. In germline, CDR1 is KGHSH, CDR2 LQKENI. V was cut by 3 bases and J by 3 bases, with 15 bases left in between. The length of the CDR3 is 16 residues. CDR3 coding DNA: TGTGCCAGCTCACCGTCGATAACGGGAGGTGGAAACACCATATATTTT. The encoded protein is CASSPSITGGGNTIYF.

The chain employs TRBV7-2 and TRBJ2-3; 7 bases match TRBD1. The germline CDR1 and CDR2 sequences are SGHTA and FQGNSA. The CDR3 totals 15 residues. Trimming took 2 bases from V and 6 from J; bases not matched to a gene: 8. CDR3: CASSLLSRGRDTQYF. CDR3 DNA: TGTGCCAGCAGCTTATTGTCAAGGGGGCGGGATACGCAGTATTTT.

This clone has a single count. The V call is TRBV7-3, the J call TRBJ2-5; D is perhaps TRBD1 (6 bases). V dropped 2 bases and J dropped 2 bases, with 12 bases sitting between them. This CDR3 region has 15 residues. The V gene's germline CDR1 is SGHTA and CDR2 FQGTGA. This chain's CDR3 is CASSLYPGQQETQYF. CDR3 DNA: TGTGCCAGCAGCTTATATCCGGGACAACAAGAGACCCAGTACTTC.

V gene TRBV30 combines with J gene TRBJ2-5; weak D call: TRBD1 (5 bases). This CDR3 has 13 amino acids. Per germline, CDR1 GTSNPN and CDR2 SVGIG (reference sequence). V was trimmed by 2 bases and J by 2 bases, leaving 9 bases between them. This chain's CDR3 is CAWSRQIQETQYF. The CDR3 DNA follows: TGTGCCTGGAGTCGACAGATTCAAGAGACCCAGTACTTC.

This clone was seen a single time. The chain couples TRBV5-6 to TRBJ2-1; 10 bases are shared with TRBD1. CDR1 and CDR2 from the germline V gene are SGHDT and YYEEEE. V shed 1 base and J 4 bases; nucleotides not matched to a gene: 8. The CDR3 extends over 17 amino acids. CDR3 residues: CASSLQPGQGPYNEQFF. The CDR3 nucleotides are TGTGCCAGCAGCTTGCAACCGGGACAGGGGCCTTACAATGAGCAGTTCTTC. The full variable domain, with the rest looked up from reference TRBV5-6 and TRBJ2-1, is DAGVTQSPTHLIKTRGQQVTLRCSPKSGHDTVSWYQQALGQGPQFIFQYYEEEERQRGNFPDRFSGHQFPNYSSELNVNALLLGDSALYLCASSLQPGQGPYNEQFFGPGTRLTVL.

The chain links TRBV5-1 to TRBJ1-2, with D perhaps matching TRBD1 (5 bases). Germline V gene data show CDR1 as SGHRS and CDR2 as YFSETQ. The CDR3 sequence is 12 residues long. The V end lost 1 base, the J end lost 11 bases, and 12 bases lay between the germline ends. The CDR3 DNA reads as TGCGCCAGCAGCTTGACAGGTGGGAGGTACACCTTC. Encoded protein: CASSLTGGRYTF. Full variable domain (outside the CDR3, taken from reference TRBV5-1 and TRBJ1-2): KAGVTQTPRYLIKTRGQQVTLSCSPISGHRSVSWYQQTPGQGLQFLFEYFSETQRNKGNFPGRFSGRQFSNSRSEMNVSTLELGDSALYLCASSLTGGRYTFGSGTRLTVV.

This rearrangement joins TRBV4-2 to TRBJ2-5, with D possibly matching TRBD2 (6 bases). This CDR3 has 16 residues. Germline V gives CDR1 LGHNA, CDR2 YNFKEQ. Trimming cost V 2 bases and J 6 bases, with 19 bases left between them. CDR3: CASSQQDRGLKKTQYF. The CDR3 nucleotides are TGTGCCAGCAGCCAACAAGATCGAGGACTAAAAAAGACCCAGTACTTC.

This chain connects TRBV5-6 to TRBJ2-7; weak D call: TRBD1 (6 bases). Trimming shortened V by 4 bases and J by 4 bases, and 21 bases separated the two germline ends. The CDR3 is 16 amino acids. Germline-derived CDR1 and CDR2 are SGHDT and YYEEEE. The CDR3 DNA follows: TGTGCCAGCAGCCGATATGCTAGAAGGGGGACATACGAGCAGTACTTC. It translates to CASSRYARRGTYEQYF.

This clone was counted once. The CDR3 sequence is CASSLAGGHEQFF. The CDR3 nucleotides read TGTGCCAGCAGTCTAGCGGGGGGCCATGAGCAGTTCTTC. J is TRBJ2-1 and V is TRBV11-3; TRBD2 matches at 11 bases. The CDR3 length is 13 residues. Unmatched junction bases numbered 3, after V lost 6 bases and J lost 8 bases. The germline gives CDR1 SGHNT, CDR2 YENEEA.

This rearrangement joins TRBV25-1 to TRBJ2-1, with TRBD1 matching 10 bases. Germline V gene sequence: CDR1 MGHDK, CDR2 SYGVNS. The J segment lost 0 bases and the V segment lost 5 bases, leaving 4 bases of the junction unmatched. CDR3 length equals 16 residues. CDR3: CASSTRDRGSYNEQFF. The CDR3 DNA reads as TGTGCCAGCAGTACCCGGGACAGGGGCTCCTACAATGAGCAGTTCTTC.

V gene TRBV3-1 (or the pseudogene TRBV3-2) combines with J gene TRBJ2-1, with D tentatively TRBD2 (5 bases). The CDR3 extends over 15 amino acids. V was trimmed by 1 base and J by 6 bases, leaving 13 bases between them. CDR1 is LGHDT and CDR2 is YNNKEL in the germline V gene (reference sequence). The chain's CDR3 is CASSQGSGLSNEQFF. DNA for the CDR3: TGTGCCAGCAGCCAAGGAAGTGGACTGAGCAATGAGCAGTTCTTC.

This chain links TRBV11-2 with TRBJ2-5; D possibly corresponds to TRBD2 (6 bases). The CDR3 length is 17 residues. Trimming took off 0 bases at V and 5 bases at J, with 19 bases between the two ends. Germline CDR1 SGHAT, CDR2 FQNNGV. This CDR3 is CASSLDGGRHKGETQYF. CDR3 in DNA: TGTGCCAGCAGCTTAGATGGGGGGAGGCACAAGGGGGAGACCCAGTACTTC.

This rearrangement joins TRBV29-1 to TRBJ2-7; 8 nucleotides line up with TRBD1. Trimming at V came to 7 bases and at J to 5 bases, leaving 7 bases not matched to a gene. The V gene's germline CDR1 is SQVTM and CDR2 ANQGSEA. CDR3 size: 12 residues. CDR3 sequence: CSGLQGVNEQYF. In DNA, the CDR3 is TGCAGCGGTCTACAGGGGGTGAACGAGCAGTACTTC.

This rearrangement joins TRBV27 to TRBJ1-2; 12 nucleotides line up with TRBD1. This CDR3 contains 15 residues. CDR1 is MNHEY and CDR2 is SMNVEV in the germline V gene (reference sequence). The V gene end was trimmed by 4 bases and the J gene end by 7 bases; junction bases not matched to a gene: 7. As DNA, the CDR3 is TGTGCCAGCAGTTGGGGACAGGGGGCGCGGAGTGGCTACACCTTC. Amino acids: CASSWGQGARSGYTF.

The chain links TRBV6-5 to TRBJ2-2, with D hard to call. This CDR3 has 12 amino acids. CDR1 is MNHEY and CDR2 is SVGAGI in the germline V gene. Between the trimmed V and J ends, which lost 4 bases and 6 bases, there was a span of 6 bases. Here the CDR3 DNA reads TGTGCCAGCAGTTTCCTAGCCGGGGAGCTGTTTTTT. Its translation: CASSFLAGELFF.

This chain uses TRBV7-3 with TRBJ2-3, with D perhaps TRBD1 (6 bases). This CDR3 has 14 amino acids. Germline CDR1 SGHTA, CDR2 FQGTGA. Trimming took off 4 bases at V and 4 bases at J, with 12 bases between the two ends. CDR3 region: CASSSVRGADTQYF. The CDR3 DNA is TGTGCCAGCAGCTCGGTCAGGGGAGCAGATACGCAGTATTTT.

The V and J genes are TRBV3-1 (or the pseudogene TRBV3-2) and TRBJ2-7; 11 nucleotides align to TRBD1. This CDR3 region has 15 residues. V lost 7 bases and J lost 4; bases outside the gene matches: 9. CDR1 is LGHDT, CDR2 YNNKEL, per germline (reference sequence). CDR3 in amino acids: CASIRPGQGGYEQYF. The CDR3 region has the DNA TGTGCCAGCATCCGACCGGGACAGGGGGGGTACGAGCAGTACTTC.

The rearrangement joins TRBV15 to TRBJ2-2; 13 bases match TRBD2. Germline V gene sequence: CDR1 LNHNV, CDR2 YYDKDF (reference sequence). V dropped 2 bases and J dropped 6; count of bases not matched to a gene: 6. The CDR3 loop spans 17 amino acids. Here the CDR3 reads CATSRSGLAGRSGELFF. CDR3 coding DNA: TGTGCCACCAGCAGATCGGGACTAGCGGGACGGTCCGGGGAGCTGTTTTTT.

The rearrangement joins TRBV19 to TRBJ1-2; D gene ambiguous. Trimming left V 6 bases short and J 2 bases short, with 13 bases between. CDR1 is LNHDA, CDR2 SQIVND, per germline (reference sequence). The CDR3 contains 14 residues. The CDR3 bases are TGTGCCAGTAGCCGGGGTGAGGCAAACTATGGCTACACCTTC. As protein: CASSRGEANYGYTF.

The chain has TRBV9 and TRBJ1-5; D remains unclear. Per the germline V gene, CDR1 is SGDLS and CDR2 is YYNGEE. CDR3 length: 15 amino acids. The V end lost 0 bases, the J end lost 5 bases, and 12 bases lay between the germline ends. CDR3: CASSVEPGLDQPQHF. In nucleotides, the CDR3 is TGTGCCAGCAGCGTAGAGCCAGGTCTCGATCAGCCCCAGCATTTT.

The V and J genes are TRBV19 and TRBJ1-5, with D possibly matching TRBD1 (6 bases). V lost 3 bases and J lost 1, with 13 bases in between. Germline V lookup: CDR1 LNHDA, CDR2 SQIVND (reference sequence). The CDR3 spans 16 residues. The CDR3 region has the DNA TGTGCCAGTAGTATTCTAACAGGGCCAAGCAATCAGCCCCAGCATTTT. This sequence encodes CASSILTGPSNQPQHF.

The chain links TRBV19 to TRBJ2-6; D remains unclear. Germline V CDR1 and CDR2: LNHDA, SQIVND (reference sequence). Between the trimmed V and J ends, which lost 3 bases and 7 bases, there was a span of 4 bases. The CDR3 has 12 residues. CDR3 in DNA: TGTGCCAGTAGTATCGTAGCCAACGTCCTGACTTTC. Its translation: CASSIVANVLTF.

V and J are TRBV5-6 and TRBJ1-5; 7 bases are shared with TRBD1. V was pared by 0 bases and J by 6 bases, with 3 bases of the junction left unmatched. CDR1 and CDR2 from the germline V gene are SGHDT and YYEEEE. The CDR3 is 14 amino acids. In DNA form, the CDR3 reads TGTGCCAGCAGCTTGGGAGGGGGCCCTCAGCCCCAGCATTTT. Protein: CASSLGGGPQPQHF.

This rearrangement joins TRBV11-2 to TRBJ1-1; TRBD1 matches at 9 bases. The germline V gene has CDR1 SGHAT and CDR2 FQNNGV. The CDR3 length is 15 residues. With V trimmed by 1 base and J by 4 bases, 4 bases remained unmatched. The CDR3 bases are TGTGCCAGCAGCTTAGTTACAGGGGGCCCCACTGAAGCTTTCTTT. It is translated as CASSLVTGGPTEAFF.

This clone was seen a few times. This chain links TRBV6-5 with TRBJ1-2; TRBD1 matches at 7 bases. This CDR3 contains 14 residues. Trimming at V came to 7 bases and at J to 4 bases, leaving 9 bases not matched to a gene. The V gene's germline CDR1 is MNHEY and CDR2 SVGAGI. Written as DNA, the CDR3 is TGTGCCAGCAAGACAGGGTCCGCCGCCTATGGCTACACCTTC. This translates into CASKTGSAAYGYTF.

The V gene is TRBV4-1, the J gene TRBJ1-4; no clear D. CDR1 is MGHRA, CDR2 YSYEKL, per germline. V lost 0 bases, J lost 13 bases, and 15 bases lay in between. This CDR3 region has 14 residues. CDR3 sequence reads: CASSQDNRLGGLFF. Written as DNA, the CDR3 is TGCGCCAGCAGCCAAGACAATAGGCTAGGAGGACTGTTTTTT.

The gene calls are TRBV18 and TRBJ1-1, with 7 bases matching TRBD1. V gave up 4 bases and J gave up 1 base; unmatched junction bases: 12. Looked up from germline, CDR1 is KGHSH and CDR2 is LQKENI. This CDR3 comprises 17 residues. CDR3: CASSRRSPGGENTEAFF. The DNA of the CDR3 is TGTGCCAGCTCACGAAGGAGCCCAGGGGGAGAGAACACTGAAGCTTTCTTT.